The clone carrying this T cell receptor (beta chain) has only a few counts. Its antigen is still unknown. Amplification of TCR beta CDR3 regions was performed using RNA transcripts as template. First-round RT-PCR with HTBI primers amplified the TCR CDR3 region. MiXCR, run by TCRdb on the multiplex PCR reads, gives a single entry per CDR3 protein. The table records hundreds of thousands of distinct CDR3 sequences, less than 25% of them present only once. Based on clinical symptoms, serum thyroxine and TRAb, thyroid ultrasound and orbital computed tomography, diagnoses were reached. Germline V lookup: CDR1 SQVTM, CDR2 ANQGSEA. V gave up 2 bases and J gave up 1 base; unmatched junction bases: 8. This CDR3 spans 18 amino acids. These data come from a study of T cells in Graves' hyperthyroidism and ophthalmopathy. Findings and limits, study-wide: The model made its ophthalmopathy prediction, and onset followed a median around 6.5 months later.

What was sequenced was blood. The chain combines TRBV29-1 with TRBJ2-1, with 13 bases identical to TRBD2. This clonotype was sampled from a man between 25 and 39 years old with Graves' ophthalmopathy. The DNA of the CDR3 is TGCAGCGTTGAATCTGTACTAGCGGGAGGGCCTTCCTACAATGAGCAGTTCTTC. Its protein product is CSVESVLAGGPSYNEQFF.